This is a list of T cell receptor beta chains from one sample in a study of cytomegalovirus exposure and HLA in healthy donors. The data were produced by immunoSEQ multiplex PCR, yet TCRdb's version contains in-frame clones alone and is incomplete. The sample holds about 250,000 clones; more than 55% are singletons and the top ten take roughly 2.4%. Sequencing input: PBMCs. All receptors come from a female donor in good health and CMV-seronegative. Each CDR3 is given with its conserved first and last residue. Each record gives: clone size, J gene, D gene, V gene, CDR3 DNA, CDR3 protein. D genes are given only for firm matches. Size tells how often a clone was seen (once, few, many) or the class of an expanded clone, and some rows leave it out.

>NA|TRBJ1-1|NA|TRBV6-5
TGTGCCAGCAGTCTACCCGGGAGCTTCAACACTGAAGCTTTCTTT
CASSLPGSFNTEAFF
>NA|TRBJ1-5|TRBD1|TRBV6-1
TGTGCCAGCAGGGTGACAGGGCCTTATCAGCCCCAGCATTTT
CASRVTGPYQPQHF
>NA|TRBJ2-5|NA|TRBV12-2
TGTGCAAGTCGCTGCCCCGTGGGTGACAGAGACCAAGAGACCCAGTACTTC
CASRCPVGDRDQETQYF
>NA|TRBJ2-7|NA|TRBV4-2
TGTGCCAGCAGCCCTCTATCTAGAACCTCCTACGAGCAGTACTTC
CASSPLSRTSYEQYF
>NA|TRBJ1-5|NA|TRBV6-1
TGTGCCAGCAGGGACACAACCCTCAATCAGCCCCAGCATTTT
CASRDTTLNQPQHF
>NA|TRBJ1-1|NA|TRBV7-9
TGTGCCAGCAGCCCGAGCACCCTGTCTGGTGCTTTCTTT
CASSPSTLSGAFF
>NA|TRBJ1-5|NA|TRBV7-9
TGTGCCAGCAGCTACACAGGGAATCAGCCCCAGCATTTT
CASSYTGNQPQHF
>NA|TRBJ2-2|TRBD2|TRBV10-2
TGCGCCAGCAGCCCCACTAGCGGGAGAAAAACCGGGGAGCTGTTTTTT
CASSPTSGRKTGELFF
>NA|TRBJ2-2|TRBD1|TRBV14
TGTGCCAGCCGCTCGACAGGGGGCTACGGGGAGCTGTTTTTT
CASRSTGGYGELFF
>NA|TRBJ2-1|TRBD2|TRBV5-4
TGTGCCAGCAGCTTAAACGGTCCTAGCGGTCCTGAGCAGTTCTTC
CASSLNGPSGPEQFF
>NA|TRBJ1-1|NA|TRBV9
TGTGCCAGCAGCGTGACCGACGGGAGAATGAACACTGAAGCTTTCTTT
CASSVTDGRMNTEAFF
>NA|TRBJ2-7|TRBD1|TRBV5-5
TGTGCCAGCAGCTTGGCGGGACAGGTACGGGAGCAGTACTTC
CASSLAGQVREQYF
>NA|TRBJ1-2|NA|TRBV5-1
TGCGCCAGCAGCTTGGTCTCCAGGGCCAATGGCTACACCTTC
CASSLVSRANGYTF
>few|TRBJ2-1|TRBD2|TRBV4-1
TGCGCCAGCAGCCAAGGACTAGCGGCTATTGTTAAGCAGTTCTTC
CASSQGLAAIVKQFF
>NA|TRBJ2-3|NA|TRBV11-2
TGTGCCAGCAGCCCCCCGGGAGGCACAGATACGCAGTATTTT
CASSPPGGTDTQYF
>NA|TRBJ2-3|NA|TRBV6-6
TGTGCCAGCAGTTACTCGATGGCCTTCTCTGTCACGCAGTATTTT
CASSYSMAFSVTQYF
>NA|TRBJ2-7|NA|TRBV29-1
TGCAGCGTTGTCACGTTCAGGGGGACTAGCTACGAGCAGTACTTC
CSVVTFRGTSYEQYF
>NA|TRBJ1-1|TRBD1|TRBV9
TGTGCCAGCAGCGTCGACGGACAGGGGGCGCACACTGAAGCTTTCTTT
CASSVDGQGAHTEAFF
>NA|TRBJ1-1|NA|TRBV7-9
TGTGCCAGCAGCTTATCAAACGGGGAGGAAGCTTTCTTT
CASSLSNGEEAFF
>NA|TRBJ2-1|TRBD1|TRBV19
TGTGCCAGTAGTATAGCGCCGGGACAGGGGCGGAATGAGCAGTTCTTC
CASSIAPGQGRNEQFF
>NA|TRBJ2-5|TRBD2|TRBV13
TGTGCCAGCAGCTTAACATGGACTAGCGGGAGTCGGGAGACCCAGTACTTC
CASSLTWTSGSRETQYF
>NA|TRBJ2-1|TRBD1|TRBV6-5
TGTGCCAGCAGTTATGCAACAGGGGATAGTGTGAAGTTCTTC
CASSYATGDSVKFF
>few|TRBJ2-1|NA|TRBV12-5
TGTGCTAGTGGTTCCGGTCGGAATGAGCAGTTCTTC
CASGSGRNEQFF
>NA|TRBJ1-6|TRBD1|TRBV2
TGTGCCAGCAGCGGACAGGGGCGTAATTCACCCCTCCACTTT
CASSGQGRNSPLHF
>NA|TRBJ2-1|NA|TRBV30
TGTGCCTGGACCTCGTTAGCGGATGAGCAGTTCTTC
CAWTSLADEQFF
>NA|TRBJ1-3|NA|TRBV19
TGTGCCAGTAGTATGGGGCCTCTAAACACCATATATTTT
CASSMGPLNTIYF
>few|TRBJ2-5|TRBD2|TRBV7-9
TGTGCCAGCAGCGCACATTGGAAGCGGGAGGGGCGAGAGACCCAGTACTTC
CASSAHWKREGRETQYF
>once|TRBJ2-2|NA|TRBV27
TGTGCCAGCAGTTTAGGCAGGGTCGCGAACACCGGGGAGCTGTTTTTT
CASSLGRVANTGELFF
>NA|TRBJ2-3|TRBD2|TRBV11-2
TGTGCCAGCCGACGTCCCCTAGCGGGGAAGCTCACAGATACGCAGTATTTT
CASRRPLAGKLTDTQYF
>NA|TRBJ1-4|NA|TRBV19
TGTGCCAGTAGTCGGACAGAGGGTTATGAAAAACTGTTTTTT
CASSRTEGYEKLFF
>NA|TRBJ1-2|NA|TRBV6-6
TGTGCCAGCAGTTACTCTTTCGCGGTTAACTATGGCTACACCTTC
CASSYSFAVNYGYTF
>once|TRBJ2-3|TRBD2|TRBV5-1
TGCGCCAGCAGTAGGTTTGGGGAGGGATCGGGTACGCAGTATTTT
CASSRFGEGSGTQYF
>NA|TRBJ1-3|NA|TRBV30
TGTGCCTGGAGTGTAGGGGTCGGAAACACCATATATTTT
CAWSVGVGNTIYF
>NA|TRBJ2-7|NA|TRBV11-3
TGTGCCAGCAGCAGCGAGCCAAGCGTGGCCTACGAGCAGTACTTC
CASSSEPSVAYEQYF
>NA|TRBJ1-1|NA|TRBV6-6
TGTGCCAGCAGTTACTCGATGGCCAGTCGGGACACTGAAGCTTTCTTT
CASSYSMASRDTEAFF
>NA|TRBJ2-1|TRBD1|TRBV2
TGTGCCAGCAGTGCCAGAGGGGACAGGGAGGTCAATGAGCAGTTCTTC
CASSARGDREVNEQFF
>NA|TRBJ2-5|NA|TRBV18
TGTGCCAGCTCACCATACGAGGGCCTAGGTACAGAGACCCAGTACTTC
CASSPYEGLGTETQYF
>NA|TRBJ2-7|NA|TRBV6-1
TGTGCCAGCCTCGTGATTGGTAGCCCATCCTACGAGCAGTACTTC
CASLVIGSPSYEQYF
>few|TRBJ1-2|NA|TRBV5-5
TGTGCCAGCAGTCCGCCGGGACAAAACTATGGCTACACCTTC
CASSPPGQNYGYTF
>few|TRBJ2-7|TRBD1|TRBV19
TGTGCCAGTAGTCCGGGACAGGGTGGCGAGCAGTACTTC
CASSPGQGGEQYF
>NA|TRBJ2-1|NA|TRBV19
TGTGCCAGTAGTATCGGTCCAGCGGAGTACAATGAGCAGTTCTTC
CASSIGPAEYNEQFF
>NA|TRBJ2-7|NA|TRBV5-1
TGCGCCAGCAGCTCCCAGGGTACCTACGAGCAGTACTTC
CASSSQGTYEQYF
>once|TRBJ2-5|TRBD2|TRBV14
TGTGCCAGCAGCCACGCAGCGGGGGCAGTGACCCAGTACTTC
CASSHAAGAVTQYF
>once|TRBJ1-1|TRBD1|TRBV7-3
TGTGCCAGCAGCCGGACAGGGGGCATCGTGAACACTGAAGCTTTCTTT
CASSRTGGIVNTEAFF
>NA|TRBJ2-7|NA|TRBV18
TGTGCCAGCTCACCAGGGACTTCGTACGAGCAGTACTTC
CASSPGTSYEQYF
>NA|TRBJ1-5|NA|TRBV15
TGTGCCACCCGAGATATTAGCGATCAGCCCCAGCATTTT
CATRDISDQPQHF
>NA|TRBJ1-3|TRBD1|TRBV4-2
TGTGCCAGCAGCCAAGTCTGGACAGGGGGCCGCAGCTCTGGAAACACCATATATTTT
CASSQVWTGGRSSGNTIYF
>NA|TRBJ2-1|TRBD1|TRBV18
TGTGCCAGCTCGCGTAGAAACCGGGACAGGGAGGATGAGCAGTTCTTC
CASSRRNRDREDEQFF
>NA|TRBJ1-2|NA|TRBV2
TGTGCCAGCAGTGACAGGGGAAGCTATGGCTACACCTTC
CASSDRGSYGYTF
>NA|TRBJ2-7|NA|TRBV7-9
TGTGCCAGCAGTGATTGGACAGCCAACTACGAGCAGTACTTC
CASSDWTANYEQYF
>NA|TRBJ1-5|NA|TRBV13
TGTGCCAGCAGCTTAGGCCAGGGGACGATATTGTGTTCTGGTGATAGCAATCAGCCCCAGCATTTT
CASSLGQGTILCSGDSNQPQHF
>few|TRBJ1-2|TRBD1|TRBV7-9
TGTGCCAGCAGTTCCGGGACAGGGGGCATCTATGGCTACACCTTC
CASSSGTGGIYGYTF
>NA|TRBJ1-1|NA|TRBV9
TGTGCCAGCAGCGTGCGGGATGGTGGATTGAACACTGAAGCTTTCTTT
CASSVRDGGLNTEAFF
>NA|TRBJ2-3|TRBD1|TRBV7-2
TGTGCCAGCAGTTTCTTTACAGGGGGCCTAGATACGCAGTATTTT
CASSFFTGGLDTQYF
>NA|TRBJ2-3|TRBD2|TRBV14
TGTGCCAGCAGCCAACCGGGACTAGCGGGAGTAACAGATACGCAGTATTTT
CASSQPGLAGVTDTQYF